The TCR beta chain described here comes from a study of PD-L1 blockade in urothelial cancer. Across the study: The authors examined blood 3 weeks (second dose) and 6 weeks after treatment start.

Profiled with immunoSEQ multiplex PCR; TCRdb holds only in-frame clones, not every one. The sample comprises fewer than 90,000 clones, approximately 90% of which are singletons, and approximately 0.89% rests with the top ten. Time point reported: peripheral blood 6 weeks after treatment start. The CDR3 is 13 residues long. The ends were cut back, 6 bases at V and 2 bases at J, with 10 bases in the middle. The V gene's germline CDR1 is SNHLY and CDR2 FYNNEI. The TCR originated in a woman of 80 years or more with urothelial cancer. The chain links TRBV2 to TRBJ1-2, with a possible D match to TRBD1 (6 bases). The sequencing used PBMCs, collected around atezolizumab (anti-PD-L1) treatment. DNA for the CDR3: TGTGCCAGCAGCGCCGGACAGAACTATGGCTACACCTTC. The encoded protein is CASSAGQNYGYTF.